This T cell receptor beta chain was profiled in a study of blood T cell repertoires in COVID-19. Turning to the study itself: Collection of acute and convalescent COVID-19 samples took place in the United States, Italy and Spain. Sample material is recorded as cDNA or gDNA derived from T cells, B-cell-depleted T cells, or PBMCs.

Germline loops: CDR1 MNHEY, CDR2 SVGAGI. The V and J ends lost 6 bases and 7 bases, in that order; junction bases with no gene match: 7. This CDR3 contains 15 residues. The authors' processing: By means of reference gene primer amplification, nucleated cell counts were estimated. Assay used: immunoSEQ multiplex PCR; TCRdb lists only in-frame clones, some missing. V and J calls and clone size follow that table, whereas D and trimming were derived from the DNA. This table holds about 94,000 clones, more than 70% found once. The specimen sequenced was peripheral blood. The chain links TRBV6-5 to TRBJ2-1; 12 nucleotides agree with TRBD2. The sequence came from a woman aged 60 to 75 in a cohort sampled during active or convalescent COVID-19. The CDR3: CASSRVLAGGNEQFF. The CDR3 nucleotides read TGTGCCAGCAGCAGAGTACTAGCGGGGGGAAATGAGCAGTTCTTC.